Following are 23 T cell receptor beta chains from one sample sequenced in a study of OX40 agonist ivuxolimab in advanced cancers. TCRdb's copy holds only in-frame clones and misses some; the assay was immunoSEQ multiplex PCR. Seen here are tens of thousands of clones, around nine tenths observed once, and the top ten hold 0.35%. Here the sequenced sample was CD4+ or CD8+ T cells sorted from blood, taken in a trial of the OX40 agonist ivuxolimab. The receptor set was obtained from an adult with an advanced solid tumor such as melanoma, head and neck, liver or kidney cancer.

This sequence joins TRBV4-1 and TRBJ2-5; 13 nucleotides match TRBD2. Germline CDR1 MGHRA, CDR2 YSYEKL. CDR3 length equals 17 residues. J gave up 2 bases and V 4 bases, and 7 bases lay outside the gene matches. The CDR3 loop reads CASSPRGLAGFQETQYF. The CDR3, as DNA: TGCGCCAGCAGCCCACGGGGACTAGCGGGGTTTCAAGAGACCCAGTACTTC.

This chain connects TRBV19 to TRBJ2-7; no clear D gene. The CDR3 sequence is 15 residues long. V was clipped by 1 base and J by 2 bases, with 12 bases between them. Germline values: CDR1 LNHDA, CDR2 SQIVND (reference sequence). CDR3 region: CASSIGAASAYEQYF. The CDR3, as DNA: TGTGCCAGTAGTATAGGGGCAGCTTCCGCCTACGAGCAGTACTTC.

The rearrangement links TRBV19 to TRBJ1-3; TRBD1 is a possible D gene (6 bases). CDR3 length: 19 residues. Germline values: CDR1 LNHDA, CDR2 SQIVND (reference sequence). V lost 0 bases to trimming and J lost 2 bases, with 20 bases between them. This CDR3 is CASSIEFVYRAGAGNTIYF. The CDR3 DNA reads TGTGCCAGTAGTATAGAGTTTGTATATAGGGCAGGGGCTGGAAACACCATATATTTT.

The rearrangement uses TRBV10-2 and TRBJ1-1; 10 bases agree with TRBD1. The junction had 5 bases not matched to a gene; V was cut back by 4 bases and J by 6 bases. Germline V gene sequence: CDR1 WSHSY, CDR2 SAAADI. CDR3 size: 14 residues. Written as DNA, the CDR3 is TGCGCCAGCAGTGCTTGGGGGACAGGGGCTGAAGCTTTCTTT. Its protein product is CASSAWGTGAEAFF.

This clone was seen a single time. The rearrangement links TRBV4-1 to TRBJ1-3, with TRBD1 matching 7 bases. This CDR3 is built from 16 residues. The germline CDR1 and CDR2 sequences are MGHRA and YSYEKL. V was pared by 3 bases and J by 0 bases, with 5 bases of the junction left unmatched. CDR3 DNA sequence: TGCGCCAGCAGCCACCCGGGACAGTCCTCTGGAAACACCATATATTTT. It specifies CASSHPGQSSGNTIYF.

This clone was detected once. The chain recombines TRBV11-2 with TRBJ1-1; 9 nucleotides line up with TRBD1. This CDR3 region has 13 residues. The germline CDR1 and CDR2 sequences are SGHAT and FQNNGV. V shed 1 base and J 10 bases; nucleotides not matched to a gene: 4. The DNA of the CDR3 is TGTGCCAGCAGCTTAGGGGGGACAGGGCGAGCTTTCTTT. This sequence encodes CASSLGGTGRAFF. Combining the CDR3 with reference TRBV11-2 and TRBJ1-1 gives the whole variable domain EAGVAQSPRYKIIEKRQSVAFWCNPISGHATLYWYQQILGQGPKLLIQFQNNGVVDDSQLPKDRFSAERLKGVDSTLKIQPAKLEDSAVYLCASSLGGTGRAFFGQGTRLTVV.

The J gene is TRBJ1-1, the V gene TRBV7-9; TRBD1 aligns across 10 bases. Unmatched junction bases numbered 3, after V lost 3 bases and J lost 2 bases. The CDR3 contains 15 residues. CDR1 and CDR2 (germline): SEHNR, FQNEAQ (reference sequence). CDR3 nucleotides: TGTGCCAGCAGCTTGACAGGGGGCCTTAACACTGAAGCTTTCTTT. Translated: CASSLTGGLNTEAFF.

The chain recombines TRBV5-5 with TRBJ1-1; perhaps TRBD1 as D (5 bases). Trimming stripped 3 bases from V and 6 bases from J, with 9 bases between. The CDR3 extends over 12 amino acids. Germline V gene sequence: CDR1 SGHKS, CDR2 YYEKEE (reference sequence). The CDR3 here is CASSWGTAEAFF. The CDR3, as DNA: TGTGCCAGCAGCTGGGGGACGGCTGAAGCTTTCTTT.

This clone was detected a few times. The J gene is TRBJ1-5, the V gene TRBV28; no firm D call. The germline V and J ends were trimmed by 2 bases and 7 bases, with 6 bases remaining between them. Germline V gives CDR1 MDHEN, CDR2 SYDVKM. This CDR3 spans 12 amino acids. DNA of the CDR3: TGTGCCAGCAGTTTAGGGGTCCAGCCCCAGCATTTT. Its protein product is CASSLGVQPQHF.

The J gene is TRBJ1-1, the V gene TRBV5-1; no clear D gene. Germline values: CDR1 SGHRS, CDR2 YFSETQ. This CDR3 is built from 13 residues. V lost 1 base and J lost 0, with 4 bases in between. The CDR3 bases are TGCGCCAGCAGCTTGCAGATGAACACTGAAGCTTTCTTT. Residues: CASSLQMNTEAFF.

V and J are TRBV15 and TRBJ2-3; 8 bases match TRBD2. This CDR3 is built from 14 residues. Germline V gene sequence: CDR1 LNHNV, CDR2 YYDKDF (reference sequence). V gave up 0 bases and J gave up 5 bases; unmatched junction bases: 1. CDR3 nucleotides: TGTGCCACCAGCAGAGATCGGGGGGGAGATACGCAGTATTTT. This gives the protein CATSRDRGGDTQYF. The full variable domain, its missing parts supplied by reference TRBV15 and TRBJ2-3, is DAMVIQNPRYQVTQFGKPVTLSCSQTLNHNVMYWYQQKSSQAPKLLFHYYDKDFNNEADTPDNFQSRRPNTSFCFLDIRSPGLGDTAMYLCATSRDRGGDTQYFGPGTRLTVL.

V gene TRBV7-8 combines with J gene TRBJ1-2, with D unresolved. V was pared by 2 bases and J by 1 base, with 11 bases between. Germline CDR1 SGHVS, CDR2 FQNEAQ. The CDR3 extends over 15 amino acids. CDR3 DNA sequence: TGTGCCAGCAGCTTAACCTCAGGCGTTAACTATGGCTACACCTTC. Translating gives CASSLTSGVNYGYTF.

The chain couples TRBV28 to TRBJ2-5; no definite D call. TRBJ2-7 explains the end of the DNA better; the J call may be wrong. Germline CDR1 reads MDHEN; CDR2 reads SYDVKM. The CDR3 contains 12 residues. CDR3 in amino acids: CASSFGLYEQYF. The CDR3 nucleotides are TGTGCCAGCAGTTTCGGGCTCTACGAGCAGTACTTC.

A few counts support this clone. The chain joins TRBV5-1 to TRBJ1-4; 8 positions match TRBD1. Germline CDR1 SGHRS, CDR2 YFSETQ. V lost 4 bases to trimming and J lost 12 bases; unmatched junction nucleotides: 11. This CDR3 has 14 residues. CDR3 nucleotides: TGCGCCAGCAGCACTACCGGACAGGGAGAGGAACTGTTTTTT. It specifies CASSTTGQGEELFF.

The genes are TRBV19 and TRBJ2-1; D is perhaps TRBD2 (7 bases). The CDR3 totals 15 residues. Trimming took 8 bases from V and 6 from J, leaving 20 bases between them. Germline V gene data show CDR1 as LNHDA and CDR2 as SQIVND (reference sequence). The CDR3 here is CASGNLGGAINEQFF. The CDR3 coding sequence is TGTGCCAGTGGTAATTTGGGGGGGGCCATCAATGAGCAGTTCTTC.

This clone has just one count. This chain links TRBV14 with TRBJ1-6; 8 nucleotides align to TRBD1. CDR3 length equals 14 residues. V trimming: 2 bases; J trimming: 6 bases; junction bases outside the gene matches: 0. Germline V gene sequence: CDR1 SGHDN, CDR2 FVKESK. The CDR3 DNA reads TGTGCCAGCAGCCAAACAGGGGGTAATTCACCCCTCCACTTT. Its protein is CASSQTGGNSPLHF.

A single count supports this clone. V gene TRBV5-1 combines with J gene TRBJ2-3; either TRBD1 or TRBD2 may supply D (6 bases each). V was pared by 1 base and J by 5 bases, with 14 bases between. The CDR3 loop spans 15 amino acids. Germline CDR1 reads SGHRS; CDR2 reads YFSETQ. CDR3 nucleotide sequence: TGCGCCAGCAGCTTGAACCGGGGGCCAGTAGATACGCAGTATTTT. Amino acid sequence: CASSLNRGPVDTQYF.

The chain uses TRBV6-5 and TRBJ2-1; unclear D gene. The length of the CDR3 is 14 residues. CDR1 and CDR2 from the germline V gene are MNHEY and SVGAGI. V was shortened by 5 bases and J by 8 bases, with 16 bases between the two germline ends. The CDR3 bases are TGTGCCAGCAGTCCCTCCACGGGTTTAGATGAGCAGTTCTTC. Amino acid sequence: CASSPSTGLDEQFF.

The CDR3 region has the DNA TGCGCCAGCAGCCAGCAGACTAGCGGGGGTAGCGAGACCCAGTACTTC. It is translated as CASSQQTSGGSETQYF. This chain links TRBV4-3 with TRBJ2-5; 12 bases line up with TRBD2. This CDR3 region has 16 residues. The germline V gene encodes CDR1 LGHNA and CDR2 YSLEER. The ends lost 3 bases at V and 5 bases at J; junction bases unmatched: 7.

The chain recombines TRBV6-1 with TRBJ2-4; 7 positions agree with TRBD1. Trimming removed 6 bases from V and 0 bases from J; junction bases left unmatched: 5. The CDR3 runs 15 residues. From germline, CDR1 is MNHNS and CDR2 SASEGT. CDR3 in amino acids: CASRGTEIAKNIQYF. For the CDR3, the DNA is TGTGCCAGCAGGGGGACAGAGATAGCCAAAAACATTCAGTACTTC.

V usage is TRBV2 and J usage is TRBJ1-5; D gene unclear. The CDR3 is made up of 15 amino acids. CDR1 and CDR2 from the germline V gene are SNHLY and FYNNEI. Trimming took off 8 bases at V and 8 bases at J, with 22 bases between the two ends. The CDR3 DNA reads TGTGCCAGCCCCCGCGCCCGGGAGGCAGAGGAGCCCCAGCATTTT. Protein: CASPRAREAEEPQHF.

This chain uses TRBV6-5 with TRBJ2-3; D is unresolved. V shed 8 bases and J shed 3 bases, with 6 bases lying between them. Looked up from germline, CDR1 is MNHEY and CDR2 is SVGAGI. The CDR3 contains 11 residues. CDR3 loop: CASGSTDTQYF. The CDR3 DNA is TGTGCCAGCGGCTCAACAGATACGCAGTATTTT.

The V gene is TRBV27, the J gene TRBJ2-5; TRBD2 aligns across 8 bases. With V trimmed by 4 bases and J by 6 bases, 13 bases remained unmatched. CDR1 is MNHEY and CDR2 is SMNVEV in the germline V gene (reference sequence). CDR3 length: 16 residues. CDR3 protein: CASSSLLPGGPKTQYF. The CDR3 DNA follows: TGTGCCAGCAGTTCCCTTCTACCGGGGGGGCCTAAGACCCAGTACTTC.